The 19 T cell receptor beta chains presented below share a single source sample, sequenced in a study of T cell responses to AZD1222 COVID-19 vaccine. Measured with immunoSEQ multiplex PCR; TCRdb has only the in-frame clones, and not every one. Of tens of thousands of clones listed, about 78% are singletons. This specimen was peripheral blood, taken on day 0 of AZD1222 vaccination. The receptor set was obtained from an adult in good health.

This sequence joins TRBV19 and TRBJ2-7, with unresolved D. V was shortened by 6 bases and J by 4 bases, with 16 bases between the two germline ends. CDR1 is LNHDA and CDR2 is SQIVND in the germline V gene (reference sequence). This CDR3 spans 14 amino acids. CDR3 loop: CASSSPSIGYEQYF. The CDR3 nucleotides are TGTGCCAGTAGCTCCCCTTCAATCGGTTACGAGCAGTACTTC.

The V and J genes are TRBV5-1 and TRBJ2-5; D gene ambiguous. Germline V gene lookup returns CDR1 SGHRS and CDR2 YFSETQ. The V gene lost 3 bases and the J gene lost 1 base, with 16 bases spanning the gap. The CDR3 loop spans 16 amino acids. The CDR3 region has the DNA TGCGCCAGCAGCTCAACAGAAAGGGTCCCCCAAGAGACCCAGTACTTC. Translating it yields CASSSTERVPQETQYF.

V and J are TRBV14 and TRBJ1-5; 10 bases are a match to TRBD1. The CDR3 covers 15 residues. V was pared by 4 bases and J by 6 bases, with 6 bases of the junction left unmatched. The V gene's germline CDR1 is SGHDN and CDR2 FVKESK. CDR3 amino acids: CASSPPGQGTQPQHF. CDR3 nucleotides: TGTGCCAGCAGCCCTCCGGGACAGGGGACTCAGCCCCAGCATTTT. The variable domain in full, completed from reference TRBV14 and TRBJ1-5, reads EAGVTQFPSHSVIEKGQTVTLRCDPISGHDNLYWYRRVMGKEIKFLLHFVKESKQDESGMPNNRFLAERTGGTYSTLKVQPAELEDSGVYFCASSPPGQGTQPQHFGDGTRLSIL.

This clone was seen only a few times. The chain links TRBV3-1 (or the pseudogene TRBV3-2) to TRBJ2-7; D may correspond to TRBD1 or TRBD2 (6 bases each). Germline V gene sequence: CDR1 LGHDT, CDR2 YNNKEL (reference sequence). V was cut by 5 bases and J by 7 bases, with 12 bases left in between. CDR3 length equals 12 residues. CDR3 sequence: CASSWGAGEQYF. The CDR3, as DNA: TGTGCCAGCAGCTGGGGGGCCGGGGAGCAGTACTTC.

The chain couples TRBV7-8 to TRBJ1-1; D is ambiguous. With 0 bases removed from V and 1 base from J, the gap between germline ends came to 3 bases. CDR1 is SGHVS, CDR2 FQNEAQ, per germline. The CDR3 has 13 residues. The CDR3 sequence: CASSLARNTEAFF. Here the CDR3 DNA reads TGTGCCAGCAGCTTAGCACGGAACACTGAAGCTTTCTTT.

The rearrangement joins TRBV20-1 to TRBJ2-3; D is unclear. The CDR3 consists of 11 residues. The germline CDR1 and CDR2 sequences are DFQATT and SNEGSKA (reference sequence). V shed 8 bases and J shed 4 bases, with 10 bases lying between them. The CDR3 is CSSRYADTQYF. CDR3 DNA sequence: TGCAGTTCCCGGTACGCAGATACGCAGTATTTT.

This clone was seen more than once but under ten times. J is TRBJ2-7 and V is TRBV20-1; no definite D call. V gave up 3 bases and J gave up 4 bases, with 16 bases separating them. The CDR3 loop spans 14 amino acids. Looked up from germline, CDR1 is DFQATT and CDR2 is SNEGSKA (reference sequence). This chain's CDR3 is CSASLVKGRYEQYF. CDR3 sequence (DNA): TGCAGTGCTAGTTTAGTGAAGGGAAGATACGAGCAGTACTTC.

The J gene is TRBJ1-1, the V gene TRBV28; a weak D match, TRBD1 (6 bases). The length of the CDR3 is 12 residues. Germline V gene sequence: CDR1 MDHEN, CDR2 SYDVKM. The V end was cut by 4 bases, the J end by 6 bases, with 9 bases between. The CDR3 nucleotides read TGTGCCAGCAGTTCACAGGGTCCTGAAGCTTTCTTT. This translates into CASSSQGPEAFF.

This chain links TRBV19 with TRBJ2-1; a possible D gene is TRBD1 (7 bases). With 6 bases removed from V and 1 base from J, the gap between germline ends came to 16 bases. Germline V gene lookup returns CDR1 LNHDA and CDR2 SQIVND (reference sequence). The CDR3 sequence is 16 residues long. The CDR3 DNA is TGTGCCAGTAGCAGGGAGACAGGGAGGTCCTACAATGAGCAGTTCTTC. This gives the protein CASSRETGRSYNEQFF.

V and J are TRBV15 and TRBJ1-4; D may be TRBD1 (6 bases). V gave up 5 bases and J gave up 2 bases, with 12 bases separating them. CDR1 is LNHNV, CDR2 YYDKDF, per germline (reference sequence). The CDR3 covers 15 residues. CDR3 sequence reads: CATSVQQGTNEKLFF. CDR3 DNA: TGTGCCACCAGCGTCCAACAGGGCACTAATGAAAAACTGTTTTTT.

The chain recombines TRBV30 with TRBJ2-1, with 8 nucleotides matching TRBD2. CDR1 and CDR2 (germline): GTSNPN, SVGIG (reference sequence). The CDR3 has 15 amino acids. The V gene end was trimmed by 0 bases and the J gene end by 7 bases; junction bases not matched to a gene: 8. This CDR3 is CAWSVRTSSRNEQFF. The CDR3, as DNA: TGTGCCTGGAGTGTTAGGACTAGCAGCCGTAATGAGCAGTTCTTC.

This sequence joins TRBV27 and TRBJ1-5; D is perhaps TRBD1 (5 bases). Per the germline V gene, CDR1 is MNHEY and CDR2 is SMNVEV (reference sequence). Trimming cost V 2 bases and J 3 bases, with 11 bases left between them. The CDR3 runs 15 residues. The CDR3 reads CASSLMSGPNQPQHF. The CDR3 bases are TGTGCCAGCAGTTTAATGTCAGGGCCCAATCAGCCCCAGCATTTT.

J is TRBJ2-2 and V is TRBV9; 7 nucleotides match TRBD2. Germline lookup yields CDR1 SGDLS and CDR2 YYNGEE. V was pared by 0 bases and J by 5 bases, with 4 bases of the junction left unmatched. This CDR3 spans 15 amino acids. The CDR3 spells CASSVEGTKTGELFF. The CDR3 bases are TGTGCCAGCAGCGTAGAAGGGACTAAGACCGGGGAGCTGTTTTTT.

The genes are TRBV19 and TRBJ2-1, with 12 positions matching TRBD2. Germline loops: CDR1 LNHDA, CDR2 SQIVND (reference sequence). The V and J ends lost 6 bases and 7 bases, in that order; junction bases with no gene match: 7. The CDR3 has 15 residues. In DNA, the CDR3 is TGTGCCAGTAGGAGACTAGCGGGAGCTCGTAATGAGCAGTTCTTC. It yields the protein CASRRLAGARNEQFF. Together with reference TRBV19 and TRBJ2-1, the CDR3 gives the full variable domain: DGGITQSPKYLFRKEGQNVTLSCEQNLNHDAMYWYRQDPGQGLRLIYYSQIVNDFQKGDIAEGYSVSREKKESFPLTVTSAQKNPTAFYLCASRRLAGARNEQFFGPGTRLTVL.

The chain links TRBV6-5 to TRBJ2-5, with a weak D call TRBD2 (6 bases). The germline V gene encodes CDR1 MNHEY and CDR2 SVGAGI. With 2 bases removed from V and 5 bases from J, the gap between germline ends came to 12 bases. CDR3 length: 14 amino acids. The DNA of the CDR3 is TGTGCCAGCAGTTACATGGGACTCGGGGAGACCCAGTACTTC. This translates into CASSYMGLGETQYF.

This clone was detected only once. The chain has TRBV10-3 and TRBJ2-2; D is unresolved. CDR3 length: 15 residues. The germline V gene encodes CDR1 ENHRY and CDR2 SYGVKD. V lost 3 bases and J lost 2, with 10 bases in between. CDR3 in DNA: TGTGCCATCAGTGATTTCATCCAAAACACCGGGGAGCTGTTTTTT. Protein product: CAISDFIQNTGELFF.

The rearrangement joins TRBV5-1 to TRBJ1-3; D unresolved. There are 16 residues in the CDR3. Trimming pared 0 bases from V and 0 bases from J, leaving 10 bases between. CDR1 SGHRS and CDR2 YFSETQ come from the germline V gene. CDR3 DNA: TGCGCCAGCAGCTTGGAAACAGCCTCCTCTGGAAACACCATATATTTT. Translating gives CASSLETASSGNTIYF.

The V and J genes are TRBV27 and TRBJ1-5; D is uncertain. Germline CDR1 is MNHEY and CDR2 is SMNVEV (reference sequence). This CDR3 comprises 14 residues. V lost 2 bases and J 7 bases, leaving 12 bases between the germline ends. The CDR3 region is CASSLRANGQPQHF. The CDR3 bases are TGTGCCAGCAGTTTAAGGGCGAACGGGCAGCCCCAGCATTTT.

The chain combines TRBV30 with TRBJ2-1; D might be TRBD1 (5 bases). Germline assignment: CDR1 GTSNPN and CDR2 SVGIG (reference sequence). The germline V and J ends were trimmed by 2 bases and 8 bases, with 10 bases remaining between them. The CDR3 is 12 amino acids. As DNA, the CDR3 is TGTGCCTGGAGTAAAGGGGTCGATGAGCAGTTCTTC. Translating gives CAWSKGVDEQFF.